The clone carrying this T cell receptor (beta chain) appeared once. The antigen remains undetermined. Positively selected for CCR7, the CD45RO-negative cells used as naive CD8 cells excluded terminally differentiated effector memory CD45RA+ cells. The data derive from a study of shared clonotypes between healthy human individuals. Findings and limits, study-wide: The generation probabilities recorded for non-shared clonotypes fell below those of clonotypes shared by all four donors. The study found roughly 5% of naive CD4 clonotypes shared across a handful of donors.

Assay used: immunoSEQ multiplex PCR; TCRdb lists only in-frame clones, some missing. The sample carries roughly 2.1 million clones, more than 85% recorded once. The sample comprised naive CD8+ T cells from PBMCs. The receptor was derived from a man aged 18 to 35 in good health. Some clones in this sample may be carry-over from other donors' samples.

The CDR3 region has the DNA TGTGCCAGCACTACCATCTGGGGGGGCCCCGAGCAGTACTTC. It codes for CASTTIWGGPEQYF. The chain carries TRBV28 and TRBJ2-7, with D perhaps TRBD2 (7 bases). V lost 7 bases to trimming and J lost 6 bases, with 19 bases between them. The CDR3 has 14 residues. Germline values: CDR1 MDHEN, CDR2 SYDVKM.